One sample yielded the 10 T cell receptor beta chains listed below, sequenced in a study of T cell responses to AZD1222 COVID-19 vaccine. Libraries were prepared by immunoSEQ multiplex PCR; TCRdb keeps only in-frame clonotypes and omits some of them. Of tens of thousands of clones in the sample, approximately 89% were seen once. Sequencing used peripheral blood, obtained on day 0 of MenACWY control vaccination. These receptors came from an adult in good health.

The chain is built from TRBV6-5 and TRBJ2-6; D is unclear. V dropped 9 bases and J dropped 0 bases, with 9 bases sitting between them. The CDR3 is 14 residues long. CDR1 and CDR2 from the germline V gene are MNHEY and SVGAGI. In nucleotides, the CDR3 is TGTGCCAGTTCCCCATTCTCTGGGGCCAACGTCCTGACTTTC. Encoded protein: CASSPFSGANVLTF.

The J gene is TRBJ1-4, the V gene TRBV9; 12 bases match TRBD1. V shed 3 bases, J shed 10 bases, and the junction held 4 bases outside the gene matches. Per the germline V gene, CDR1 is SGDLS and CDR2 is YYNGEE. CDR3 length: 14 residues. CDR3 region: CASSEGQGARKLFF. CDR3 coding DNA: TGTGCCAGCAGCGAGGGACAGGGGGCTCGAAAACTGTTTTTT.

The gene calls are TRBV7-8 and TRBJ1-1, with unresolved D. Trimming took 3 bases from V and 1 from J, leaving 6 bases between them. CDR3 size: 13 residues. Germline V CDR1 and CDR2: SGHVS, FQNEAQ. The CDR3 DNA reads TGTGCCAGCAGCTTTGGACCGAACACTGAAGCTTTCTTT. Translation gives CASSFGPNTEAFF.

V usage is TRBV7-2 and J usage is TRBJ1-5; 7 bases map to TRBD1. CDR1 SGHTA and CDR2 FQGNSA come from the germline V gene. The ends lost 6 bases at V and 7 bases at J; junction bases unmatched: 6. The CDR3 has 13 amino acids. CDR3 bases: TGTGCCAGCAGGGAGGGGACAGACCAGCCCCAGCATTTT. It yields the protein CASREGTDQPQHF. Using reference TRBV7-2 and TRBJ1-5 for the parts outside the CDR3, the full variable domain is GAGVSQSPSNKVTEKGKDVELRCDPISGHTALYWYRQSLGQGLEFLIYFQGNSAPDKSGLPSDRFSAERTGGSVSTLTIQRTQQEDSAVYLCASREGTDQPQHFGDGTRLSIL.

CDR3 sequence reads: CASSFPLQLYEQYF. The DNA of the CDR3 is TGTGCCAGCAGTTTCCCACTCCAATTGTACGAGCAGTACTTC. The chain uses TRBV28 and TRBJ2-7, with D uncertain. CDR3 size: 14 residues. Germline CDR1 and CDR2: MDHEN and SYDVKM. V lost 3 bases and J 4 bases, leaving 13 bases between the germline ends.

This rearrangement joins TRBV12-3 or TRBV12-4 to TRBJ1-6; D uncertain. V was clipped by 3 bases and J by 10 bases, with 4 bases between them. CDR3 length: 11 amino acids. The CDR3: CASSFGSPLHF. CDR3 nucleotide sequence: TGTGCCAGCAGTTTCGGGTCACCCCTCCACTTT.

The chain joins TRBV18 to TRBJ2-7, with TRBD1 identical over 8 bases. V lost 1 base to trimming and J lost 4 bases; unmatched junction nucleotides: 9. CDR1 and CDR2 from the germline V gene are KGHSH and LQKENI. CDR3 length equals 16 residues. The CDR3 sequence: CASSPQSQGALYEQYF. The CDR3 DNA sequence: TGTGCCAGCTCACCACAGTCGCAGGGGGCTTTATACGAGCAGTACTTC.

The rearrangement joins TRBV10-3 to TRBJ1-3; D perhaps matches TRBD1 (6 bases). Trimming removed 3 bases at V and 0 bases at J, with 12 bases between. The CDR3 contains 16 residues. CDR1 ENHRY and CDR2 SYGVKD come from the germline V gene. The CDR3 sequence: CAISDLGGRSGNTIYF. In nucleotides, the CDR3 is TGTGCCATCAGTGACCTCGGGGGGCGCTCTGGAAACACCATATATTTT.

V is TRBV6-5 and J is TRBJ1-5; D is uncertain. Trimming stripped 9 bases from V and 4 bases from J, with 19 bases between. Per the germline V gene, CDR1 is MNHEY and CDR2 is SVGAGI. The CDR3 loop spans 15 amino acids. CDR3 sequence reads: CASSVGPDLNQPQHF. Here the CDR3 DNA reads TGTGCCAGTTCGGTAGGGCCCGATTTGAATCAGCCCCAGCATTTT.

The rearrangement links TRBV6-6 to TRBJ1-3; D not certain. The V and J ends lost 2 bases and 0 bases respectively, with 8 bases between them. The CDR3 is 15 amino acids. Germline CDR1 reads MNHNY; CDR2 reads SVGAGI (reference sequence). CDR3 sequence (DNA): TGTGCCAGCAGTTACCCGGCTGACTCTGGAAACACCATATATTTT. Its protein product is CASSYPADSGNTIYF.